Following are 29 T cell receptor beta chains from one sample sequenced in a study of blood T cell repertoires in COVID-19. Profiled with immunoSEQ multiplex PCR; TCRdb holds only in-frame clones, not every one. The top ten hold approximately 4.1% of the sample, which has about 110,000 clones, under 85% seen once. The sample was peripheral blood. The receptors shown here come from a woman in her sixties or seventies with acute or convalescent COVID-19.

This chain links TRBV28 with TRBJ1-1, with unresolved D. The CDR3 has 12 residues. V was trimmed by 3 bases and J by 5 bases, leaving 7 bases between them. Germline CDR1 MDHEN, CDR2 SYDVKM. CDR3 in DNA: TGTGCCAGCAGTTTGTCCCCGACTGAAGCTTTCTTT. Translation gives CASSLSPTEAFF.

This chain connects TRBV5-4 to TRBJ2-5, with 9 bases fitting TRBD1. This CDR3 region has 15 residues. The germline V gene encodes CDR1 SGHNT and CDR2 YYREEE (reference sequence). V was clipped by 1 base and J by 7 bases; unmatched bases: 8. CDR3 bases: TGTGCCAGCAGCTTGTCCGTGGGACAGGGCACGACCCAGTACTTC. Amino acids: CASSLSVGQGTTQYF.

The V and J genes are TRBV6-5 and TRBJ1-1, with no clear D. Deletions cut 6 bases from V and 0 bases from J, with 14 bases between. CDR3 length: 15 residues. Germline values: CDR1 MNHEY, CDR2 SVGAGI. CDR3 sequence: CASRVTGRVNTEAFF. The CDR3 DNA follows: TGTGCCAGCAGGGTTACGGGGAGGGTGAACACTGAAGCTTTCTTT.

The chain is built from TRBV27 and TRBJ1-5; 11 bases align to TRBD1. Looked up from germline, CDR1 is MNHEY and CDR2 is SMNVEV (reference sequence). The CDR3 is 17 amino acids. V was pared by 4 bases and J by 2 bases, with 7 bases of the junction left unmatched. In DNA form, the CDR3 reads TGTGCCAGCAGTTCTCGGACAGGGGGCTATTGCAATCAGCCCCAGCATTTT. Translated, it gives CASSSRTGGYCNQPQHF.

The chain employs TRBV6-2 or TRBV6-3 and TRBJ2-1; tentatively, D is TRBD2 (6 bases). Trimming stripped 5 bases from V and 4 bases from J, with 15 bases between. In germline, CDR1 is MNHEY, CDR2 SVGEGT. This CDR3 is 15 amino acids long. CDR3 DNA sequence: TGTGCCAGCAGTAGATGGCGGGACCCTTACAATGAGCAGTTCTTC. It encodes CASSRWRDPYNEQFF.

The rearrangement uses TRBV18 and TRBJ1-6, with D maybe TRBD1 (6 bases). Germline loops: CDR1 KGHSH, CDR2 LQKENI. The CDR3 loop spans 15 amino acids. V lost 5 bases to trimming and J lost 7 bases, with 15 bases between them. The CDR3 region is CASSAYQGTNSPLHF. In DNA form, the CDR3 reads TGTGCCAGCTCAGCTTACCAGGGGACGAATTCACCCCTCCACTTT. Full variable domain (remainder filled in from reference TRBV18 and TRBJ1-6): NAGVMQNPRHLVRRRGQEARLRCSPMKGHSHVYWYRQLPEEGLKFMVYLQKENIIDESGMPKERFSAEFPKEGPSILRIQQVVRGDSAAYFCASSAYQGTNSPLHFGNGTRLTVT.

This chain links TRBV7-8 with TRBJ2-3; the match to TRBD2 covers 10 bases. This CDR3 has 22 residues. With V trimmed by 4 bases and J by 0 bases, 22 bases remained unmatched. Germline loops: CDR1 SGHVS, CDR2 FQNEAQ. CDR3: CASSSRASGSLFGKRSTDTQYF. CDR3 bases: TGTGCCAGCAGCTCAAGGGCTAGCGGGAGTTTATTCGGGAAACGAAGCACAGATACGCAGTATTTT.

This chain connects TRBV4-1 to TRBJ2-5; D is ambiguous. CDR3 length: 15 residues. Germline CDR1 and CDR2: MGHRA and YSYEKL. Trimming shortened V by 1 base and J by 5 bases, and 14 bases separated the two germline ends. The CDR3 reads CASSQVPVPPETQYF. CDR3 nucleotide sequence: TGCGCCAGCAGCCAAGTACCGGTACCGCCGGAGACCCAGTACTTC.

V is TRBV29-1 and J is TRBJ2-5; TRBD2 agrees at 10 bases. V shed 6 bases, J shed 2 bases, and the junction held 6 bases outside the gene matches. CDR3 length: 14 residues. The germline V gene encodes CDR1 SQVTM and CDR2 ANQGSEA. The CDR3 DNA sequence: TGCAGCGTCGAACTAGCGGGGATACAAGAGACCCAGTACTTC. Translation gives CSVELAGIQETQYF.

This clone turned up a few times. The genes are TRBV12-3 or TRBV12-4 and TRBJ1-1; D possibly corresponds to TRBD1 (5 bases). The CDR3 loop spans 13 amino acids. Between the trimmed V and J ends, which lost 5 bases and 4 bases, there was a span of 11 bases. The CDR3 protein is CASSLRVSTEAFF. CDR3 DNA sequence: TGTGCCAGCAGTCTCAGGGTGAGCACTGAAGCTTTCTTT.

This chain links TRBV20-1 with TRBJ1-1; TRBD1 might be the D (6 bases). Germline V lookup: CDR1 DFQATT, CDR2 SNEGSKA (reference sequence). CDR3 length: 11 residues. Trimming shortened V by 2 bases and J by 9 bases, and 10 bases separated the two germline ends. The CDR3 DNA reads TGCAGTGCTAGATTGGGACACCAAGCTTTCTTT. Protein: CSARLGHQAFF.

This chain connects TRBV5-1 to TRBJ2-1, with 7 positions matching TRBD1. V was clipped by 3 bases and J by 4 bases; unmatched bases: 7. There are 15 residues in the CDR3. Germline V lookup: CDR1 SGHRS, CDR2 YFSETQ. CDR3 region: CASSSTGSFYNEQFF. The CDR3 nucleotides read TGCGCCAGCAGCTCGACAGGGTCGTTTTACAATGAGCAGTTCTTC.

The chain joins TRBV6-6 to TRBJ2-7; maybe TRBD1 (5 bases). The CDR3 has 15 amino acids. The germline CDR1 and CDR2 sequences are MNHNY and SVGAGI (reference sequence). The V end was cut by 2 bases, the J end by 3 bases, with 14 bases between. The CDR3 sequence: CASSYEDTRNYEQYF. Written as DNA, the CDR3 is TGTGCCAGCAGTTACGAGGACACCCGGAACTACGAGCAGTACTTC.

The genes are TRBV6-5 and TRBJ1-2; D uncertain. Germline values: CDR1 MNHEY, CDR2 SVGAGI. CDR3 length: 13 residues. V lost 2 bases, J lost 7 bases, and 11 bases lay in between. The CDR3 DNA reads TGTGCCAGCAGTTACCCGGACGGAGGTGGCTACACCTTC. It specifies CASSYPDGGGYTF.

The chain is built from TRBV10-3 and TRBJ1-1, with 10 positions matching TRBD1. Germline CDR1 is ENHRY and CDR2 is SYGVKD. The CDR3 length is 15 residues. The trim removed 5 bases at V and 1 base at J, leaving 4 bases unmatched. CDR3 amino acids: CAISSGQGRNTEAFF. For the CDR3, the DNA is TGTGCCATCAGTTCGGGACAGGGGAGGAACACTGAAGCTTTCTTT.

CDR3 sequence (DNA): TGTGCCAGCAGCTTCTCTAGCGGGAGGGGATATGAGCAGTTCTTC. The encoded protein is CASSFSSGRGYEQFF. This chain links TRBV7-6 with TRBJ2-1; 12 bases agree with TRBD2. V lost 3 bases, J lost 8 bases, and 5 bases stayed unmatched. Germline V CDR1 and CDR2: SGHVS, FNYEAQ. The CDR3 spans 15 residues.

The chain has TRBV7-9 and TRBJ1-6; 8 bases fit TRBD1. J lost 8 bases, V lost 4 bases, and 4 bases had no gene match. CDR1 and CDR2 from the germline V gene are SEHNR and FQNEAQ (reference sequence). The CDR3 has 14 amino acids. The CDR3 here is CASSSDRVYSPLHF. CDR3 DNA: TGTGCCAGCAGCTCGGACAGGGTTTATTCACCCCTCCACTTT.

This clone was counted a single time. The J gene is TRBJ1-1, the V gene TRBV7-2, with D possibly matching TRBD1 (6 bases). CDR3 length: 13 residues. With 4 bases removed from V and 7 bases from J, the gap between germline ends came to 13 bases. Germline V gives CDR1 SGHTA, CDR2 FQGNSA. The CDR3 DNA follows: TGTGCCAGCAGCTGGCAGGGGCTGGATGAAGCTTTCTTT. Amino acid sequence: CASSWQGLDEAFF.

This chain joins TRBV7-8 and TRBJ2-1, with 10 nucleotides matching TRBD2. Germline V gene data show CDR1 as SGHVS and CDR2 as FQNEAQ. V lost 7 bases, J lost 10 bases, and 7 bases stayed unmatched. The CDR3 runs 13 residues. The CDR3 region has the DNA TGTGCCAGCAAGGTAGCGGGGGGTGGGGAGCAGTTCTTC. Its translation is CASKVAGGGEQFF.

A few counts support this clone. This sequence joins TRBV19 and TRBJ1-2, with 7 bases identical to TRBD1. V trimming: 5 bases; J trimming: 5 bases; junction bases outside the gene matches: 8. CDR1 and CDR2 (germline): LNHDA, SQIVND (reference sequence). The CDR3 is 14 residues long. The CDR3 nucleotides are TGTGCCAGTAGTTACAGGGGAGTCTCTTATGGCTACACCTTC. It yields the protein CASSYRGVSYGYTF.

The chain has TRBV28 and TRBJ2-5; a possible D gene is TRBD1 (6 bases). The CDR3 consists of 12 residues. V was pared by 8 bases and J by 2 bases, with 9 bases between. CDR1 and CDR2 (germline): MDHEN, SYDVKM. CDR3 region: CASGTPQETQYF. In DNA, the CDR3 is TGTGCCAGCGGGACACCTCAAGAGACCCAGTACTTC.

This rearrangement joins TRBV18 to TRBJ1-4, with 9 bases lining up with TRBD1. This CDR3 spans 14 amino acids. Germline loops: CDR1 KGHSH, CDR2 LQKENI. The V gene end was trimmed by 3 bases and the J gene end by 7 bases; junction bases not matched to a gene: 3. The CDR3 region has the DNA TGTGCCAGCTCACCGGACAGGGGCGGTGAAAAACTGTTTTTT. It translates to CASSPDRGGEKLFF.

This rearrangement joins TRBV7-3 to TRBJ2-7, with 9 bases fitting TRBD2. V lost 2 bases, J lost 4 bases, and 9 bases stayed unmatched. CDR1 and CDR2 (germline): SGHTA, FQGTGA. This CDR3 has 16 amino acids. CDR3 sequence (DNA): TGTGCCAGCAGCTTATCCGGTAGCGGGGGAGGGTACGAGCAGTACTTC. Its protein product is CASSLSGSGGGYEQYF.

This sequence joins TRBV28 and TRBJ1-1; D is ambiguous. Deletions cut 2 bases from V and 1 base from J, with 5 bases between. Per germline, CDR1 MDHEN and CDR2 SYDVKM. The CDR3 sequence is 13 residues long. The CDR3 sequence is CASSLTANTEAFF. The DNA for the CDR3 is TGTGCCAGCAGTTTAACTGCGAACACTGAAGCTTTCTTT.

The chain carries TRBV28 and TRBJ1-2; TRBD1 matches at 8 bases. Losses at the gene ends were 7 bases for V and 5 bases for J; bases not matched to a gene: 12. This CDR3 region has 15 residues. The V gene's germline CDR1 is MDHEN and CDR2 SYDVKM. CDR3 amino acids: CASTSGGQGGYGYTF. The DNA for the CDR3 is TGTGCCAGCACCTCGGGCGGACAGGGCGGATATGGCTACACCTTC.

This clone was observed once. V and J are TRBV18 and TRBJ1-2; D is ambiguous. This CDR3 has 13 residues. Germline V gene lookup returns CDR1 KGHSH and CDR2 LQKENI. V was trimmed by 0 bases and J by 6 bases, leaving 8 bases between them. This chain's CDR3 is CASSPPTRDGYTF. CDR3 DNA: TGTGCCAGCTCACCACCCACCCGGGATGGCTACACCTTC. Combining the CDR3 with reference TRBV18 and TRBJ1-2 gives the whole variable domain NAGVMQNPRHLVRRRGQEARLRCSPMKGHSHVYWYRQLPEEGLKFMVYLQKENIIDESGMPKERFSAEFPKEGPSILRIQQVVRGDSAAYFCASSPPTRDGYTFGSGTRLTVV.

The J gene is TRBJ1-1, the V gene TRBV2, with D unclear. CDR1 is SNHLY, CDR2 FYNNEI, per germline. CDR3 length: 15 amino acids. V lost 5 bases to trimming and J lost 2 bases, with 15 bases between them. CDR3: CASSRGRHQNTEAFF. In DNA form, the CDR3 reads TGTGCCAGCAGTCGAGGGCGACACCAAAACACTGAAGCTTTCTTT.

V usage is TRBV5-4 and J usage is TRBJ2-3, with D possibly being TRBD2 (5 bases). Germline CDR1 SGHNT, CDR2 YYREEE (reference sequence). V was cut by 5 bases and J by 4 bases, with 8 bases left in between. This CDR3 comprises 12 residues. The CDR3 coding sequence is TGTGCCAGCAGTCCGAGGGCAGATACGCAGTATTTT. This sequence encodes CASSPRADTQYF.

The genes are TRBV11-2 and TRBJ2-1; 16 bases fit TRBD2. Germline CDR1 reads SGHAT; CDR2 reads FQNNGV. After removal of 4 bases from V and 9 bases from J, the junction contained 15 bases not matched to a gene. The CDR3 runs to 19 residues. CDR3 sequence (DNA): TGTGCCAGCAGCTACGGGACTAGCGGGAGGGCCTTAGGGGGTGGTGAGCAGTTCTTC. This codes for CASSYGTSGRALGGGEQFF.